Shown below are 27 T cell receptor beta chains from a single sample sequenced in a study of somatic mutations in cytotoxic T cells in rheumatoid arthritis. Profiled with immunoSEQ multiplex PCR; TCRdb holds only in-frame clones, not every one. The data hold about 23,000 clones, with more than 80% observed a single time. The sequencing sample was made of CD8+ T cells sorted from blood. Receptors originate from an adult with rheumatoid arthritis.

J is TRBJ2-7 and V is TRBV13; possibly TRBD1 for D (6 bases). Per germline, CDR1 PRHDT and CDR2 FYEKMQ (reference sequence). V was trimmed by 0 bases and J by 4 bases, leaving 10 bases between them. The CDR3 has 14 residues. CDR3 in DNA: TGTGCCAGCAGCTTAGGTTGGACAGATTACGAGCAGTACTTC. Translating gives CASSLGWTDYEQYF. Full variable domain (rest looked up from reference TRBV13 and TRBJ2-7): AAGVIQSPRHLIKEKRETATLKCYPIPRHDTVYWYQQGPGQDPQFLISFYEKMQSDKGSIPDRFSAQQFSDYHSELNMSSLELGDSALYFCASSLGWTDYEQYFGPGTRLTVT.

This clone was picked up one time. V usage is TRBV7-9 and J usage is TRBJ2-7; D possibly corresponds to TRBD1 (6 bases). The CDR3 totals 15 residues. Trimming left V 3 bases short and J 3 bases short, with 15 bases between. In germline, CDR1 is SEHNR, CDR2 FQNEAQ (reference sequence). In nucleotides, the CDR3 is TGTGCCAGCAGCTTTGCAGGGGCCCCTCACTACGAGCAGTACTTC. It codes for CASSFAGAPHYEQYF.

The V call is TRBV7-2, the J call TRBJ2-7, with TRBD2 identical over 9 bases. This CDR3 comprises 16 residues. The J segment lost 0 bases and the V segment lost 1 base, leaving 4 bases of the junction unmatched. Germline loops: CDR1 SGHTA, CDR2 FQGNSA. CDR3: CASSLGAGGISYEQYF. CDR3 sequence (DNA): TGTGCCAGCAGCTTAGGAGCGGGGGGCATCTCCTACGAGCAGTACTTC.

The chain links TRBV15 to TRBJ2-5; 13 bases fit TRBD2. Germline V gene sequence: CDR1 LNHNV, CDR2 YYDKDF (reference sequence). There are 15 residues in the CDR3. V was pared by 4 bases and J by 4 bases, with 3 bases of the junction left unmatched. CDR3 region: CATSKLAGGPETQYF. The CDR3 DNA follows: TGTGCCACCAGCAAACTAGCGGGGGGGCCAGAGACCCAGTACTTC. The full variable domain, completed using reference TRBV15 and TRBJ2-5, is DAMVIQNPRYQVTQFGKPVTLSCSQTLNHNVMYWYQQKSSQAPKLLFHYYDKDFNNEADTPDNFQSRRPNTSFCFLDIRSPGLGDTAMYLCATSKLAGGPETQYFGPGTRLLVL.

This chain uses TRBV15 with TRBJ1-4, with a tentative D call TRBD1 (6 bases). The V end was cut by 4 bases, the J end by 5 bases, with 8 bases between. Germline CDR1 and CDR2: LNHNV and YYDKDF (reference sequence). This CDR3 contains 13 residues. The CDR3: CATSTGANEKLFF. In DNA, the CDR3 is TGTGCCACCAGCACAGGGGCCAATGAAAAACTGTTTTTT.

In DNA, the CDR3 is TGTGCCAGCAGCTCCATTCGGGACAGGGGAAGCAATGAGCAGTTCTTC. The encoded protein is CASSSIRDRGSNEQFF. J is TRBJ2-1 and V is TRBV14; 10 nucleotides match TRBD1. J was trimmed by 6 bases and V by 5 bases; bases with no gene match: 10. This CDR3 has 16 amino acids. CDR1 is SGHDN, CDR2 FVKESK, per germline.

V and J are TRBV28 and TRBJ2-3; D is unresolved. CDR1 and CDR2 (germline): MDHEN, SYDVKM. V dropped 5 bases and J dropped 0 bases, with 3 bases sitting between them. The CDR3 covers 12 residues. CDR3 in amino acids: CASSHSTDTQYF. The CDR3 region has the DNA TGTGCCAGCAGTCATAGCACAGATACGCAGTATTTT. Together with reference TRBV28 and TRBJ2-3, the CDR3 gives the full variable domain: DVKVTQSSRYLVKRTGEKVFLECVQDMDHENMFWYRQDPGLGLRLIYFSYDVKMKEKGDIPEGYSVSREKKERFSLILESASTNQTSMYLCASSHSTDTQYFGPGTRLTVL.

The chain employs TRBV1 and TRBJ2-5; the D segment call TRBD2 is taken from the table without a DNA check. TRBV1 is a pseudogene segment. The CDR3 runs to 18 residues. The CDR3, as DNA: TGCACCAGCAGCCAGGCTACTAAGGACTGGCGGGGGATAGAGACCCAGTACTTC. Its translation: CTSSQATKDWRGIETQYF.

The chain recombines TRBV6-5 with TRBJ2-3, with 9 nucleotides matching TRBD2. The J segment lost 3 bases and the V segment lost 2 bases, leaving 6 bases of the junction unmatched. Germline V CDR1 and CDR2: MNHEY, SVGAGI. The CDR3 contains 16 residues. In DNA, the CDR3 is TGTGCCAGCAGTTACGTCGCGGGGGGGCCAACAGATACGCAGTATTTT. Amino acid sequence: CASSYVAGGPTDTQYF.

The V gene is TRBV4-1, the J gene TRBJ1-2; maybe TRBD1 (5 bases). V lost 2 bases and J lost 6, with 19 bases in between. The CDR3 is made up of 16 amino acids. Germline V gives CDR1 MGHRA, CDR2 YSYEKL. CDR3 in amino acids: CASSQTPTGGHDGYTF. The DNA for the CDR3 is TGCGCCAGCAGCCAAACCCCCACAGGAGGGCACGATGGCTACACCTTC.

This sequence joins TRBV11-3 and TRBJ2-2; D may correspond to TRBD1 or TRBD2 (5 bases each). Trimming took 4 bases from V and 4 from J, leaving 13 bases between them. The CDR3 has 15 residues. Germline V gives CDR1 SGHNT, CDR2 YENEEA. CDR3 bases: TGTGCCAGCAGCTCGAGCCGTGGGGGCACCGGGGAGCTGTTTTTT. Protein sequence: CASSSSRGGTGELFF.

The chain is built from TRBV27 and TRBJ2-7; TRBD1 or TRBD2 may be the D gene (6 bases each). Germline V gene data show CDR1 as MNHEY and CDR2 as SMNVEV (reference sequence). The length of the CDR3 is 15 residues. V gave up 1 base and J gave up 2 bases, with 12 bases separating them. This CDR3 reads CASSLLGGHTYEQYF. CDR3 DNA sequence: TGTGCCAGCAGTTTATTGGGGGGACATACCTACGAGCAGTACTTC.

The chain is built from TRBV2 and TRBJ1-2, with 7 bases lining up with TRBD1. The CDR3 length is 14 residues. CDR1 and CDR2 (germline): SNHLY, FYNNEI. The V gene end was trimmed by 1 base and the J gene end by 4 bases; junction bases not matched to a gene: 3. DNA of the CDR3: TGTGCCAGCAGTGAAGACAGGGGACCCTATGGCTACACCTTC. Residues: CASSEDRGPYGYTF.

The rearrangement uses TRBV19 and TRBJ2-3; the match to TRBD2 covers 12 bases. The CDR3 contains 15 residues. The V gene's germline CDR1 is LNHDA and CDR2 SQIVND (reference sequence). Germline trimming cut 8 bases from V and 4 bases from J; bases unmatched to any gene: 7. This chain's CDR3 is CASGSGTSGSDTQYF. The DNA for the CDR3 is TGTGCCAGTGGCTCGGGGACTAGCGGGTCAGATACGCAGTATTTT.

This clone was counted only a few times. The chain couples TRBV7-9 to TRBJ2-1; 12 positions agree with TRBD2. With 6 bases clipped from V and 10 bases from J, the junction kept 10 bases outside the gene matches. CDR3 length: 15 amino acids. CDR1 and CDR2 from the germline V gene are SEHNR and FQNEAQ (reference sequence). The CDR3 region has the DNA TGTGCCAGCAGTCGACGGACTAGCGGGGACGGCGAGCAGTTCTTC. Translated: CASSRRTSGDGEQFF.

V usage is TRBV7-6 and J usage is TRBJ2-3; 9 positions match TRBD2. V dropped 5 bases and J dropped 4; count of bases not matched to a gene: 13. The CDR3 contains 17 residues. Germline CDR1 reads SGHVS; CDR2 reads FNYEAQ. CDR3 region: CASSHSERGLASDTQYF. For the CDR3, the DNA is TGTGCCAGCAGCCATTCAGAACGGGGACTAGCATCAGATACGCAGTATTTT.

In this sample, this clone turned up once. The chain combines TRBV5-6 with TRBJ1-1; weak D call: TRBD1 (6 bases). There are 14 residues in the CDR3. V was cut by 3 bases and J by 7 bases, with 16 bases left in between. CDR1 is SGHDT, CDR2 YYEEEE, per germline. This CDR3 is CASSSWGGLSEAFF. CDR3 nucleotides: TGTGCCAGCAGCTCCTGGGGGGGCTTGAGTGAAGCTTTCTTT. The full variable domain, completed using reference TRBV5-6 and TRBJ1-1, is DAGVTQSPTHLIKTRGQQVTLRCSPKSGHDTVSWYQQALGQGPQFIFQYYEEEERQRGNFPDRFSGHQFPNYSSELNVNALLLGDSALYLCASSSWGGLSEAFFGQGTRLTVV.

The V call is TRBV13, the J call TRBJ2-1; D possibly corresponds to TRBD2 (5 bases). Germline-derived CDR1 and CDR2 are PRHDT and FYEKMQ (reference sequence). This CDR3 is 12 amino acids long. Trimming stripped 5 bases from V and 6 bases from J, with 8 bases between. The CDR3 DNA reads TGTGCCAGCAGCCCCAGCGGCAATGAGCAGTTCTTC. It codes for CASSPSGNEQFF.

The CDR3 coding sequence is TGTGCCACCAGCAGGGGACATGCAGGTCAGCCCCAGCATTTT. Encoded protein: CATSRGHAGQPQHF. V and J are TRBV15 and TRBJ1-5, with D maybe TRBD1 (6 bases). The V end lost 3 bases, the J end lost 6 bases, and 12 bases lay between the germline ends. Germline CDR1 and CDR2: LNHNV and YYDKDF (reference sequence). The CDR3 contains 14 residues.

V is TRBV2 and J is TRBJ1-1, with 7 positions matching TRBD1. There are 14 residues in the CDR3. The V gene's germline CDR1 is SNHLY and CDR2 FYNNEI. J was trimmed by 4 bases and V by 2 bases; bases with no gene match: 4. DNA of the CDR3: TGTGCCAGCAGTGAACCGGGACAGCGCACTGAAGCTTTCTTT. Translating gives CASSEPGQRTEAFF.

The CDR3 is CSVADRGLVDTQYF. CDR3 coding DNA: TGCAGCGTGGCGGACAGGGGTCTAGTGGATACGCAGTATTTT. The chain employs TRBV29-1 and TRBJ2-3; TRBD1 matches at 9 bases. The CDR3 runs to 14 residues. The germline CDR1 and CDR2 sequences are SQVTM and ANQGSEA. V dropped 6 bases and J dropped 6; count of bases not matched to a gene: 10.

The CDR3 reads CASSEGGLHTDTQYF. CDR3 nucleotide sequence: TGTGCCAGCAGTGAAGGCGGGTTACACACAGATACGCAGTATTTT. This chain uses TRBV25-1 with TRBJ2-3, with D tentatively TRBD2 (5 bases). Germline V lookup: CDR1 MGHDK, CDR2 SYGVNS. The CDR3 is 15 amino acids. Between the trimmed V and J ends, which lost 2 bases and 2 bases, there was a span of 11 bases.

This clone was counted between two and nine times. CDR3 region: CASSIGGTPLYEQYF. The CDR3 bases are TGTGCCAGTAGTATAGGGGGGACCCCTCTCTACGAGCAGTACTTC. The chain has TRBV19 and TRBJ2-7; the D call may be TRBD1 or TRBD2 (5 bases each). Trimming removed 1 base at V and 3 bases at J, with 13 bases between. CDR3 length: 15 amino acids. Germline-derived CDR1 and CDR2 are LNHDA and SQIVND (reference sequence).

The chain carries TRBV27 and TRBJ1-2; 7 nucleotides align to TRBD1. Germline CDR1 and CDR2: MNHEY and SMNVEV (reference sequence). CDR3 length equals 13 residues. V shed 0 bases, J shed 8 bases, and the junction held 3 bases outside the gene matches. The CDR3 DNA is TGTGCCAGCAGTTTATCGACAGGGTACGGCTACACCTTC. Amino acid sequence: CASSLSTGYGYTF.

The rearrangement links TRBV18 to TRBJ2-1, with D perhaps TRBD2 (7 bases). Germline V lookup: CDR1 KGHSH, CDR2 LQKENI. V lost 0 bases and J lost 7, with 16 bases in between. This CDR3 has 16 amino acids. DNA for the CDR3: TGTGCCAGCTCACCACCGGGAGGGGGGGCCGCAAATGAGCAGTTCTTC. Translating it yields CASSPPGGGAANEQFF.

V and J are TRBV19 and TRBJ2-2; D not certain. Looked up from germline, CDR1 is LNHDA and CDR2 is SQIVND (reference sequence). The CDR3 contains 15 residues. Between the trimmed V and J ends, which lost 6 bases and 5 bases, there was a span of 16 bases. For the CDR3, the DNA is TGTGCCAGTAGCTCCCCGTATGTGGGGACCGGGGAGCTGTTTTTT. Protein: CASSSPYVGTGELFF.

The chain couples TRBV6-5 to TRBJ2-2; no definite D call. V was pared by 0 bases and J by 1 base, with 9 bases between. CDR1 is MNHEY, CDR2 SVGAGI, per germline. The CDR3 totals 16 residues. CDR3 nucleotide sequence: TGTGCCAGCAGTTACTCGATGGGTTTGAACACCGGGGAGCTGTTTTTT. This encodes CASSYSMGLNTGELFF.